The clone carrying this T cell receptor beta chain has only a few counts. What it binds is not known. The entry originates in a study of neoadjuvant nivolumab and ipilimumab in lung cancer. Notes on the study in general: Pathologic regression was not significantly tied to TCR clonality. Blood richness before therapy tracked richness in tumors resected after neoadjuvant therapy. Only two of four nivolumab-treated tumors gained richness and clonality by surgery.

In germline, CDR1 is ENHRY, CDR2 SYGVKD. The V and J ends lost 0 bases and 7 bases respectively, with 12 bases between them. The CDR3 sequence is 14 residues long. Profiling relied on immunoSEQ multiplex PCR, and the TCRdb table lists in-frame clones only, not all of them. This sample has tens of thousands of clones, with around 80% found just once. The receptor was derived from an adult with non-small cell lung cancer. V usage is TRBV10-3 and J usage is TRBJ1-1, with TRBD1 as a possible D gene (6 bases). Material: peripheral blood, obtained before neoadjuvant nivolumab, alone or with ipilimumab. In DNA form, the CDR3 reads TGTGCCATCAGTGAGTCTGGGGGGCGGATTGAAGCTTTCTTT. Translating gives CAISESGGRIEAFF.